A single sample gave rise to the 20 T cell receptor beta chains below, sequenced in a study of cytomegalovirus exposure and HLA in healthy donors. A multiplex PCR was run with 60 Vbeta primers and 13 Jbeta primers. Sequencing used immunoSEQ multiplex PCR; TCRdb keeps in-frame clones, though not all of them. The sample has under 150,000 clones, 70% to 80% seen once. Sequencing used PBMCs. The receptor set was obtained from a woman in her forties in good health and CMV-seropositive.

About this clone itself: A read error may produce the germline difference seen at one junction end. This CDR3 reads CSSSFPGLAGPLAKNIQYF. The CDR3 coding sequence is TGTTCCAGCAGCTTTCCGGGACTAGCGGGACCACTTGCCAAAAACATTCAGTACTTC. The gene calls are TRBV7-9 and TRBJ2-4, with 13 bases identical to TRBD2. The germline CDR1 and CDR2 sequences are SEHNR and FQNEAQ (reference sequence). The CDR3 is 19 amino acids.

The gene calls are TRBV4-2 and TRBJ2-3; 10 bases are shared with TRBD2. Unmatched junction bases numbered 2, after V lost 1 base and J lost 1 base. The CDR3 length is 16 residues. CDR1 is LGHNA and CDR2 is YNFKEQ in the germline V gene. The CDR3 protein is CASSQGTSGGTDTQYF. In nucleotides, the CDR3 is TGTGCCAGCAGCCAAGGCACTAGCGGGGGCACAGATACGCAGTATTTT.

The CDR3 DNA follows: TGTGCCAGCAGTTGGGCTTACGAGCAGTACTTC. This gives the protein CASSWAYEQYF. This chain links TRBV6-5 with TRBJ2-7; no reliable D call. V gave up 4 bases and J gave up 4 bases, with 5 bases separating them. There are 11 residues in the CDR3. The germline V gene encodes CDR1 MNHEY and CDR2 SVGAGI.

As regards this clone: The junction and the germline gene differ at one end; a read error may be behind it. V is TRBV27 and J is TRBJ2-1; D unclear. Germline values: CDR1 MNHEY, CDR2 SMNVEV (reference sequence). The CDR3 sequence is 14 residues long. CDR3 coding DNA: TGTGCCAGCAGTCCTGAGAACTCCCACAATGAGCAGTTCTTC. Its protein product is CASSPENSHNEQFF.

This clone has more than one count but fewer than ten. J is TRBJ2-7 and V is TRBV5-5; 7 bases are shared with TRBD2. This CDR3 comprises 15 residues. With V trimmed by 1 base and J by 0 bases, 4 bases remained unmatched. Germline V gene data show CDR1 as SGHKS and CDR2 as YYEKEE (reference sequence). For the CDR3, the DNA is TGTGCCAGCAGCTTGAGTCTAGCGGCCTCCTACGAGCAGTACTTC. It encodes CASSLSLAASYEQYF.

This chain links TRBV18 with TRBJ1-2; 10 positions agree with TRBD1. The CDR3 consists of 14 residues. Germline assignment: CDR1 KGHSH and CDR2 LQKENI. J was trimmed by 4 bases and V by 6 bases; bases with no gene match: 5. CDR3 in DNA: TGTGCCAGCTCCCCCGGGACAGGGGTCTATGGCTACACCTTC. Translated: CASSPGTGVYGYTF.

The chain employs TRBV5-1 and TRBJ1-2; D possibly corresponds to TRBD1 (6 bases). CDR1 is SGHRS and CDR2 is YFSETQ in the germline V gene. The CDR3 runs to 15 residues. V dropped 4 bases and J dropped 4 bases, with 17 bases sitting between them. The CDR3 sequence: CASSPQWGLGYGYTF. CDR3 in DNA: TGCGCCAGCAGCCCCCAGTGGGGGCTCGGCTATGGCTACACCTTC.

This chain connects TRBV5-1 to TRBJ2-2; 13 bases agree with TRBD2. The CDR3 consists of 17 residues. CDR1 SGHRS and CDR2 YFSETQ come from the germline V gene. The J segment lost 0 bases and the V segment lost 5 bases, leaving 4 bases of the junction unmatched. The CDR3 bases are TGCGCCAGCAGTTGGACTAGCGGGAGTCCGAACACCGGGGAGCTGTTTTTT. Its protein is CASSWTSGSPNTGELFF.

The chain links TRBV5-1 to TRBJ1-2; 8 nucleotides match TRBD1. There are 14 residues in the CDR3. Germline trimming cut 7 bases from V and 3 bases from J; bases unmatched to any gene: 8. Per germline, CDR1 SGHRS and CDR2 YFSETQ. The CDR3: CASAPGQEDYGYTF. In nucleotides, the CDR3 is TGCGCCAGCGCCCCGGGACAGGAAGACTATGGCTACACCTTC.

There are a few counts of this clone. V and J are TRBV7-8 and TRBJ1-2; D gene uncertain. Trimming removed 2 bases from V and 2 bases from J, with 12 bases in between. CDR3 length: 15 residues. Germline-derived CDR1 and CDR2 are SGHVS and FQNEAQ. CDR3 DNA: TGTGCCAGCAGCTTATCGCGAGGCGTAAACTATGGCTACACCTTC. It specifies CASSLSRGVNYGYTF.

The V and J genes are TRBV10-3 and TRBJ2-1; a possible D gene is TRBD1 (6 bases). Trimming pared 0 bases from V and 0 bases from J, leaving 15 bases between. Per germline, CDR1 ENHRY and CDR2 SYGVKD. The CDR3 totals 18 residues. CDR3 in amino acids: CAISESRDILSSYNEQFF. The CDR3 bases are TGTGCCATCAGTGAGTCAAGGGACATCCTGAGCTCCTACAATGAGCAGTTCTTC.

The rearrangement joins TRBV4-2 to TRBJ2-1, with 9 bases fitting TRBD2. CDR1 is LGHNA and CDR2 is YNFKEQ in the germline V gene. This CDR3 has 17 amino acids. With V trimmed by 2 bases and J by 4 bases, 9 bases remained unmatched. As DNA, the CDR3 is TGTGCCAGCAGCCAACTAAGTGGGGGACTAGCTTACAATGAGCAGTTCTTC. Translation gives CASSQLSGGLAYNEQFF.

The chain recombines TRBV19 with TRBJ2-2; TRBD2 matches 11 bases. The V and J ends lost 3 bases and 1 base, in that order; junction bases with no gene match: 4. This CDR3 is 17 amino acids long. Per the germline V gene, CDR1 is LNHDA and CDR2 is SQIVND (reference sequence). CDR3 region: CASSIGLAGGNTGELFF. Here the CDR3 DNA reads TGTGCCAGTAGTATTGGGCTAGCGGGGGGGAACACCGGGGAGCTGTTTTTT.

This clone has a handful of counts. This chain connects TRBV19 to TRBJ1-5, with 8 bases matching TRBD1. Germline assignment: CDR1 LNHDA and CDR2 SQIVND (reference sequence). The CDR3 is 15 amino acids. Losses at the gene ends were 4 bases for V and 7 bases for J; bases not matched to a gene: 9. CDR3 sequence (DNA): TGTGCCAGTAGTACAACCGCAGGGGGCAGGCAGCCCCAGCATTTT. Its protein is CASSTTAGGRQPQHF.

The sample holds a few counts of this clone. This CDR3 is CATHPVTRNRVDYTF. Here the CDR3 DNA reads TGTGCCACCCATCCCGTCACTCGAAACAGGGTCGACTACACCTTC. The chain employs TRBV6-1 and TRBJ1-2; possible D gene TRBD1, 6 bases. Looked up from germline, CDR1 is MNHNS and CDR2 is SASEGT. The V gene lost 10 bases and the J gene lost 10 bases, with 28 bases spanning the gap. The CDR3 has 15 amino acids.

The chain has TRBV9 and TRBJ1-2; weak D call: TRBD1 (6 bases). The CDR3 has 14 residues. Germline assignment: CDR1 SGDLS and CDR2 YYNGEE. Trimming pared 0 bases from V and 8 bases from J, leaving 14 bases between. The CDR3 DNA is TGTGCCAGCAGCGTAGGTGGGGGGGCGAAGGGCTACACCTTC. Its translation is CASSVGGGAKGYTF.

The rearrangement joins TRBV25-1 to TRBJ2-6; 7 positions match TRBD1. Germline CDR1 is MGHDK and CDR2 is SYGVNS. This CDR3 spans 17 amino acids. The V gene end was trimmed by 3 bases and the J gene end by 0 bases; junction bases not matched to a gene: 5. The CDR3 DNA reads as TGTGCCAGCAGTGAGGCAGGGGGACCCTCTGGGGCCAACGTCCTGACTTTC. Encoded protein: CASSEAGGPSGANVLTF.

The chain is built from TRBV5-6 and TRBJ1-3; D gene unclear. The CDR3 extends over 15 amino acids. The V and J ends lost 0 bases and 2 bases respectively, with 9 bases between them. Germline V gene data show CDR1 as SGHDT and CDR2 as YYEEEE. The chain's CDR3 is CASSLASLAGNTIYF. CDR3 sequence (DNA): TGTGCCAGCAGCTTGGCCTCCCTAGCTGGAAACACCATATATTTT.

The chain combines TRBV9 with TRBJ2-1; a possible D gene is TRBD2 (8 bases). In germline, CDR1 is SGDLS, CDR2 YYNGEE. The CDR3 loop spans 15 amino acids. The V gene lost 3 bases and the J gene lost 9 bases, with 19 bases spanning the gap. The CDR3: CASSGGEGAGGEQFF. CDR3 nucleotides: TGTGCCAGCAGCGGGGGGGAGGGGGCGGGGGGTGAGCAGTTCTTC.

The CDR3 is CASSQSQYNEQFF. In DNA, the CDR3 is TGTGCCAGCAGCCAATCACAGTACAATGAGCAGTTCTTC. V gene TRBV4-2 combines with J gene TRBJ2-1, with D unclear. The CDR3 is 13 amino acids. Trimming left V 2 bases short and J 4 bases short, with 6 bases between. Germline CDR1 reads LGHNA; CDR2 reads YNFKEQ.